Listed below are T cell receptor beta chains from one sample, sequenced in a study of control samples from healthy donors and cancer patients. Sequencing used immunoSEQ multiplex PCR; TCRdb keeps in-frame clones, though not all of them. The sample has about 130,000 clones, about nine tenths seen once. Sequencing was performed on blood. The receptors were sampled from a man between 18 and 35 years old in good health. CDR3s include the opening cysteine and the closing phenylalanine or tryptophan. Each record gives: D gene, clone size, V gene, J gene, CDR3 DNA, CDR3 protein. A D gene is named only where the DNA matches it firmly. Clone size is not always given. Where it is, it says once, few, many or a class for expanded clones.

D: .; size: .; V: TRBV27; J: TRBJ1-6; DNA: TGTGCCAGCAGTTTATCCAATAATTCACCCCTCCACTTT; CDR3: CASSLSNNSPLHF
D: .; size: few; V: TRBV7-3; J: TRBJ1-5; DNA: TGTGCCAGCAGCCCAGGGAGTAATCAGCCCCAGCATTTT; CDR3: CASSPGSNQPQHF
D: .; size: .; V: TRBV5-4; J: TRBJ2-3; DNA: TGTGCCAGCAGCTCGGCGGGGGCGGGGGATACGCAGTATTTT; CDR3: CASSSAGAGDTQYF
D: .; size: .; V: TRBV5-1; J: TRBJ1-2; DNA: TGCGCCAGCAGCTTGGATCCGAGGAACTATGGCTACACCTTC; CDR3: CASSLDPRNYGYTF
D: .; size: .; V: TRBV5-1; J: TRBJ2-3; DNA: TGCGCCAGCAGCGCGGTAGGCGCCAACACAGATACGCAGTATTTT; CDR3: CASSAVGANTDTQYF
D: TRBD1; size: .; V: TRBV6-2/TRBV6-3; J: TRBJ2-1; DNA: TGTGCCAGCAGTTACGTGGTGCGGACAGGGGCCCCCAGCTCCTACAATGAGCAGTTCTTC; CDR3: CASSYVVRTGAPSSYNEQFF
D: TRBD1; size: .; V: TRBV11-3; J: TRBJ1-1; DNA: TGTGCCAGCAGCCCCAGGGGGAGGGACACTGAAGCTTTCTTT; CDR3: CASSPRGRDTEAFF
D: .; size: .; V: TRBV7-9; J: TRBJ2-2; DNA: TGTGCCAGCAGCTTCGCCGGGGCATCGCCCGGGGAGCTGTTTTTT; CDR3: CASSFAGASPGELFF
D: TRBD1; size: .; V: TRBV6-5; J: TRBJ1-2; DNA: TGTGCCAGCAGCAGAACAAACGACAGGGGCGGCTCTAACACCTTC; CDR3: CASSRTNDRGGSNTF
D: TRBD2; size: .; V: TRBV2; J: TRBJ2-3; DNA: TGTGCCAGCGCGGCTAGCGGGGGCCTTAGCACAGATACGCAGTATTTT; CDR3: CASAASGGLSTDTQYF
D: .; size: .; V: TRBV18; J: TRBJ1-4; DNA: TGTGCCAGCTCACCAGGGCAGAGTGAAAAACTGTTTTTT; CDR3: CASSPGQSEKLFF
D: .; size: .; V: TRBV12-3/TRBV12-4; J: TRBJ1-1; DNA: TGTGCCAGCAGTTTAGGAGGCCTTCTTGGGGCTTTCTTT; CDR3: CASSLGGLLGAFF
D: TRBD2; size: .; V: TRBV4-2; J: TRBJ2-3; DNA: TGTGCCAGCAGCCAAGATTGGGCTAGCGGGGGGGCCATATATGATACGCAGTATTTT; CDR3: CASSQDWASGGAIYDTQYF
D: TRBD1; size: .; V: TRBV9; J: TRBJ2-3; DNA: TGTGCCAGCAGCGGACAGGGGGTGAATACGCAGTATTTT; CDR3: CASSGQGVNTQYF
D: .; size: .; V: TRBV21-1; J: TRBJ1-2; DNA: TGTGCCAGCAGCAAAGCTAGGGAAGCCTATGGCTACACCTTC; CDR3: CASSKAREAYGYTF
D: TRBD1; size: .; V: TRBV6-2/TRBV6-3; J: TRBJ2-2; DNA: TGTGCCAGCAGTACCGACAGGGCAACCTTCACCGGGGAGCTGTTTTTT; CDR3: CASSTDRATFTGELFF
D: TRBD1; size: .; V: TRBV4-1; J: TRBJ1-5; DNA: TGCGCCAGCAGCCAGATAGGGACAGGGGCATACAATCAGCCCCAGCATTTT; CDR3: CASSQIGTGAYNQPQHF
D: TRBD2; size: .; V: TRBV6-5; J: TRBJ2-3; DNA: TGTGCCAGCATCGAGCGGGGGCGGGATACGCAGTATTTT; CDR3: CASIERGRDTQYF
D: .; size: .; V: TRBV5-5; J: TRBJ2-7; DNA: TGTGCCAGCAGCTTGGCCGTGGGGGCCAATGCCTACGAGCAGTACTTC; CDR3: CASSLAVGANAYEQYF
D: TRBD2; size: .; V: TRBV20-1; J: TRBJ2-1; DNA: TGCAGTGCTAGTGGCCTAGCGGGGGGGAGCTCCTACAATGAGCAGTTCTTC; CDR3: CSASGLAGGSSYNEQFF
D: .; size: .; V: TRBV29-1; J: TRBJ2-3; DNA: TGCAGCGCTGAGGGAAGCACAGATACGCAGTATTTT; CDR3: CSAEGSTDTQYF
D: .; size: .; V: TRBV3-1/TRBV3-2; J: TRBJ2-5; DNA: TGTGCCAGCAGCCAAGGAGGGGCAGAGACCCAGTACTTC; CDR3: CASSQGGAETQYF
D: .; size: .; V: TRBV5-1; J: TRBJ2-1; DNA: TGCGCCAGCAGCTTGACCCCCGGGACTGGGGGTAGGGAGCAGTTCTTC; CDR3: CASSLTPGTGGREQFF
D: TRBD2; size: .; V: TRBV7-2; J: TRBJ2-3; DNA: TGTGCCAGCAGCTTAGTGTTGACTAGCGGGGGGGCTGCAGATACGCAGTATTTT; CDR3: CASSLVLTSGGAADTQYF
D: .; size: .; V: TRBV10-2; J: TRBJ1-1; DNA: TGCGCCAGCAGTCTGACAAGGGGAAGCACTGAAGCTTTCTTT; CDR3: CASSLTRGSTEAFF
D: TRBD2; size: .; V: TRBV13; J: TRBJ2-1; DNA: TGTGCCAGCAGCACGCGGGGGGCCAATTTCAATGAGCAGTTCTTC; CDR3: CASSTRGANFNEQFF
D: .; size: .; V: TRBV5-6; J: TRBJ1-3; DNA: TGTGCCAGCAGCTTGGAAAGGGTTTACTCTGGAAACACCATATATTTT; CDR3: CASSLERVYSGNTIYF
D: .; size: .; V: TRBV6-1; J: TRBJ1-1; DNA: TGTGCCAGCAGTGAAGGTTTTAGGGCTGGCACTGAAGCTTTCTTT; CDR3: CASSEGFRAGTEAFF
D: TRBD1; size: .; V: TRBV6-2/TRBV6-3; J: TRBJ1-5; DNA: TGTGCCAGCACCCCAAATCTCTGCGGGACAGGGGACTACGAGGGGAGTAGCAATCAGCCCCAGCATTTT; CDR3: CASTPNLCGTGDYEGSSNQPQHF
D: .; size: .; V: TRBV11-3; J: TRBJ2-3; DNA: TGTGCCAGCAGCTTAACTTTACATCATGGAGATACGCAGTATTTT; CDR3: CASSLTLHHGDTQYF
D: TRBD1; size: once; V: TRBV29-1; J: TRBJ2-7; DNA: TGCAGCGTTGAAGGACAGGGGGTTAACTCCTACGAGCAGTACTTC; CDR3: CSVEGQGVNSYEQYF
D: .; size: .; V: TRBV7-2; J: TRBJ2-7; DNA: TGTGCCAGCAGCCGCACAGGGCCCTACGAGCAGTACTTC; CDR3: CASSRTGPYEQYF
D: TRBD1; size: .; V: TRBV27; J: TRBJ2-7; DNA: TGTGCCAGCAGTTTGGGTTGGGGACAGGGGACCTACGAGCAGTACTTC; CDR3: CASSLGWGQGTYEQYF
D: .; size: .; V: TRBV2; J: TRBJ1-5; DNA: TGTGCCACCAACCCTGGGTATCAGCCCCAGCATTTT; CDR3: CATNPGYQPQHF
D: .; size: .; V: TRBV2; J: TRBJ1-6; DNA: TGTGCCAGCAGTGACAGGAGGAGCTCCTATAATTCACCCCTCCACTTT; CDR3: CASSDRRSSYNSPLHF
D: .; size: .; V: TRBV5-1; J: TRBJ1-5; DNA: TGCGCCAGCAGCCTAGAAGGGAACGGCAATCAGCCCCAGCATTTT; CDR3: CASSLEGNGNQPQHF
D: TRBD1; size: .; V: TRBV24-1; J: TRBJ2-5; DNA: TGTGCCACCCCTGGGACAGAAGAGACCCAGTACTTC; CDR3: CATPGTEETQYF
D: .; size: .; V: TRBV7-2; J: TRBJ1-5; DNA: TGTGCCAGCAGCGTGGGGCGGAATAGCAATCAGCCCCAGCATTTT; CDR3: CASSVGRNSNQPQHF
D: TRBD1; size: .; V: TRBV5-1; J: TRBJ1-2; DNA: TGCGCCAGCAGCCCCCGGACAGGGGCCTATGGCTACACCTTC; CDR3: CASSPRTGAYGYTF
D: TRBD1; size: .; V: TRBV30; J: TRBJ2-7; DNA: TGTGCCTGGAGTGTCGGGACAGCCAACTACGAGCAGTACTTC; CDR3: CAWSVGTANYEQYF
D: .; size: .; V: TRBV21-1; J: TRBJ2-1; DNA: TGTGCCAGCAGCACACGAAGCGGCAATGAGCAGTTCTTC; CDR3: CASSTRSGNEQFF
D: .; size: .; V: TRBV10-3; J: TRBJ1-4; DNA: TGTGCCATCAGTGACGGACCCAGTGGTAGTGAAAAACTGTTTTTT; CDR3: CAISDGPSGSEKLFF
D: .; size: .; V: TRBV15; J: TRBJ1-2; DNA: TGTGCCACCAGCAGATTTGATAATAACTATGGCTACACCTTC; CDR3: CATSRFDNNYGYTF
D: .; size: .; V: TRBV2; J: TRBJ1-2; DNA: TGTGCCAGCAGTGAAGGGGACGACTTTAACTATGGCTACACCTTC; CDR3: CASSEGDDFNYGYTF
D: .; size: .; V: TRBV2; J: TRBJ2-4; DNA: TGTGCCAGCATTGACGGAACAGCTGCCAACATTCAGTACTTC; CDR3: CASIDGTAANIQYF
D: TRBD2; size: few; V: TRBV9; J: TRBJ2-3; DNA: TGTGCCAGCAGCGTAGATACTAGCGGGTCCACAGATACGCAGTATTTT; CDR3: CASSVDTSGSTDTQYF
D: .; size: .; V: TRBV29-1; J: TRBJ2-1; DNA: TGCAGCGTTGCTCTAAACAATGAGCAGTTCTTC; CDR3: CSVALNNEQFF
D: .; size: .; V: TRBV3-1/TRBV3-2; J: TRBJ1-2; DNA: TGTGCCAGCAGCCAAGGGACTCCGTTAGGCTACACCTTC; CDR3: CASSQGTPLGYTF
D: .; size: few; V: TRBV9; J: TRBJ1-1; DNA: TGTGCCAGCAGCGTAGACGGATCTCCAACTGAAGCTTTCTTT; CDR3: CASSVDGSPTEAFF
D: .; size: once; V: TRBV10-3; J: TRBJ2-3; DNA: TGTGCCATCAGTGTGGCTAGCCGAGCCAGCACAGATACGCAGTATTTT; CDR3: CAISVASRASTDTQYF
D: .; size: .; V: TRBV3-1/TRBV3-2; J: TRBJ2-7; DNA: TGTGCCAGCAGCCACCGCGACATTTACGGGCAGTACTTC; CDR3: CASSHRDIYGQYF
D: TRBD1; size: .; V: TRBV11-3; J: TRBJ2-1; DNA: TGTGCCAGCAGCGACCGGACAGGGTCTAGAGAGCAGTTCTTC; CDR3: CASSDRTGSREQFF
D: .; size: .; V: TRBV18; J: TRBJ2-5; DNA: TGTGCCAGCTCACCAACGGCTGTGGGGGTTCAAGAGACCCAGTACTTC; CDR3: CASSPTAVGVQETQYF